The 26 T cell receptor beta chains below come from one sample, sequenced in a study of CD8+CD57+ T cells in acquired aplastic anemia. Patients chosen for sequencing had CD8+CD57+ cells that had expanded, as shown by flow cytometry. Genomic DNA constituted the template upon which TCR beta VDJ and CDR3 profiling was performed. TCRdb recomputed calls from the reads with MiXCR, one row per CDR3 protein. The data hold under 350,000 distinct CDR3 sequences, with roughly 53% observed a single time. The sequencing input was sorted CD4+, CD8+, or CD8+CD57+ T cells (not recorded which) from PBMCs. Receptors were obtained from a human donor with aplastic anemia.

This clonotype came up a few times. V and J are TRBV2 and TRBJ2-5; 8 bases map to TRBD2. The CDR3 covers 13 residues. CDR1 and CDR2 (germline): SNHLY, FYNNEI. V gave up 2 bases and J gave up 5 bases; unmatched junction bases: 1. The CDR3 bases are TGTGCCAGCAGTGAACGGGGGGGCGAGACCCAGTACTTC. It specifies CASSERGGETQYF.

This clonotype was picked up many times. The rearrangement uses TRBV12-3 or TRBV12-4 and TRBJ2-5, with 7 bases aligning to TRBD2. The CDR3 has 17 residues. Trimming took 2 bases from V and 0 from J; bases not matched to a gene: 9. This CDR3 is CASSLMAGATYQETQYF. The CDR3 DNA sequence: TGTGCCAGCAGTTTAATGGCGGGAGCTACGTACCAAGAGACCCAGTACTTC.

This clonotype was recorded a few times. The J gene is TRBJ2-1, the V gene TRBV24-1, with D perhaps TRBD1 (7 bases). CDR1 is KGHDR, CDR2 SFDVKD, per germline. This CDR3 contains 16 residues. V shed 3 bases and J shed 7 bases, with 18 bases lying between them. CDR3 nucleotide sequence: TGTGCCACCAGTGATCGGACAGGAGGGGTTATGAATGAGCAGTTCTTC. Encoded protein: CATSDRTGGVMNEQFF.

The V and J genes are TRBV7-3 and TRBJ2-3; no reliable D call. The V end was cut by 5 bases, the J end by 6 bases, with 6 bases between. The CDR3 spans 11 residues. Germline V gives CDR1 SGHTA, CDR2 FQGTGA. CDR3 bases: TGTGCCAGCAGCCACGCGGATACGCAGTATTTT. This codes for CASSHADTQYF.

This clonotype was seen a few times. CDR3 DNA: TGCAGTGCCACACCGGGACTAGCGGCCTCCTACAATGAGCAGTTCTTC. It translates to CSATPGLAASYNEQFF. The chain uses TRBV20-1 and TRBJ2-1, with 11 positions matching TRBD2. Losses at the gene ends were 6 bases for V and 0 bases for J; bases not matched to a gene: 7. Per the germline V gene, CDR1 is DFQATT and CDR2 is SNEGSKA (reference sequence). The CDR3 is 16 amino acids.

CDR3 sequence (DNA): TGTGCCAGTAGTATGGGGCCTAATGAGCAGTTCTTC. Its protein product is CASSMGPNEQFF. This chain joins TRBV19 and TRBJ2-1, with a possible D match to TRBD1 (5 bases). The V end lost 3 bases, the J end lost 7 bases, and 7 bases lay between the germline ends. Germline V CDR1 and CDR2: LNHDA, SQIVND (reference sequence). The CDR3 is made up of 12 amino acids.

The chain combines TRBV7-2 with TRBJ2-3; maybe TRBD1 (5 bases). Germline CDR1 reads SGHTA; CDR2 reads FQGNSA. Trimming stripped 1 base from V and 9 bases from J, with 17 bases between. The CDR3 covers 15 residues. The CDR3 region is CASSLDPAQAGTQYF. The DNA for the CDR3 is TGTGCCAGCAGCTTAGACCCCGCTCAAGCAGGGACGCAGTATTTT.

Regarding this clonotype: A much larger clone differs by one base, so this may be a read error. This chain joins TRBV15 and TRBJ1-1, with 7 bases matching TRBD1. Trimming at V came to 3 bases and at J to 1 base, leaving 5 bases not matched to a gene. This CDR3 has 15 residues. Germline values: CDR1 LNHNV, CDR2 YYDKDF (reference sequence). CDR3 sequence reads: CATSSDRAPNTEAFF. Here the CDR3 DNA reads TGTGCCACCAGCAGCGACAGGGCACCGAACACTGAAGCTTTCTTT.

Turning to this clonotype: One end of the junction varies from germline; a read error may be responsible. This chain uses TRBV11-1 with TRBJ2-3, with unresolved D. CDR3 size: 13 residues. CDR1 and CDR2 from the germline V gene are SGHAT and FQDESV (reference sequence). CDR3 nucleotides: TGTGCCAGCAGCTCCGGCAACACAGATACGCAGTATTTC. Translation: CASSSGNTDTQYF.

Of note for this clonotype: Just one base apart from a much larger clone, this may be a read error. This chain connects TRBV6-5 to TRBJ1-4; no clear D gene. The CDR3 is made up of 13 amino acids. Trimming took 0 bases from V and 8 from J, leaving 7 bases between them. The germline gives CDR1 MNHEY, CDR2 SVGAGI. This CDR3 reads CASSYSPAEKLFF. DNA of the CDR3: TGTGCCAGCAGTTACTCTCCGGCGGAAAAACTGTTTTTT.

The V gene is TRBV7-9, the J gene TRBJ2-7; no definite D call. Looked up from germline, CDR1 is SEHNR and CDR2 is FQNEAQ (reference sequence). V was clipped by 7 bases and J by 9 bases, with 22 bases between them. The CDR3 has 14 amino acids. The CDR3 DNA is TGTGCCAGCAAACCAATCGAGGAAGCTGCTTGGCAGTACTTC. Protein product: CASKPIEEAAWQYF.

The gene calls are TRBV20-1 and TRBJ2-1; 7 bases align to TRBD2. With V trimmed by 4 bases and J by 5 bases, 11 bases remained unmatched. This CDR3 has 15 amino acids. Per the germline V gene, CDR1 is DFQATT and CDR2 is SNEGSKA (reference sequence). This CDR3 reads CSAIALTLADNEQFF. The CDR3 bases are TGCAGTGCTATCGCCCTGACGCTAGCGGACAATGAGCAGTTCTTC.

The V gene is TRBV5-1, the J gene TRBJ1-6; D is undetermined. V was clipped by 4 bases and J by 11 bases, with 16 bases between them. CDR3 length: 14 amino acids. Germline loops: CDR1 SGHRS, CDR2 YFSETQ. CDR3 bases: TGCGCCAGCAGCCTGGGTTCGGGGAATACACCCCTCCACTTT. Amino acids: CASSLGSGNTPLHF.

This clonotype has just a few counts. The chain uses TRBV7-3 and TRBJ1-6, with 7 bases that match TRBD1. J gave up 10 bases and V 2 bases, and 5 bases lay outside the gene matches. This CDR3 is built from 14 residues. CDR1 SGHTA and CDR2 FQGTGA come from the germline V gene. The DNA for the CDR3 is TGTGCCAGCAGCTTACACAGGGGAGTGTCACCCCTCCACTTT. Translation: CASSLHRGVSPLHF.

This clonotype was counted at least ten times. The chain employs TRBV7-6 and TRBJ2-5, with no clear D. Germline CDR1 SGHVS, CDR2 FNYEAQ. V was pared by 5 bases and J by 5 bases, with 12 bases between. There are 13 residues in the CDR3. CDR3 nucleotides: TGTGCCAGCAGCCTAACAGTGGGGGAGACCCAGTACTTC. Translating it yields CASSLTVGETQYF.

This clonotype was seen a single time. The junction departs from the called germline gene at one end, perhaps through a read error. The gene calls are TRBV19 and TRBJ2-3; unclear D gene. Per germline, CDR1 LNHDA and CDR2 SQIVND (reference sequence). The CDR3 is 15 residues long. The CDR3 bases are TGTGTCAGTACCCCCCGGCCGCCAAGGCCAGATACGCCGTATTTT. Protein sequence: CVSTPRPPRPDTPYF. Filled out from reference TRBV19 and TRBJ2-3, the complete variable domain reads DGGITQSPKYLFRKEGQNVTLSCEQNLNHDAMYWYRQDPGQGLRLIYYSQIVNDFQKGDIAEGYSVSREKKESFPLTVTSAQKNPTAFYLCVSTPRPPRPDTPYFGPGTRLTVL.

Ten or more counts support this clonotype. This chain joins TRBV7-9 and TRBJ1-1; D not certain. With 5 bases removed from V and 5 bases from J, the gap between germline ends came to 9 bases. Per the germline V gene, CDR1 is SEHNR and CDR2 is FQNEAQ (reference sequence). This CDR3 has 12 residues. Here the CDR3 DNA reads TGTGCCAGCAGCCCTTGGGGTACTGAAGCTTTCTTT. This translates into CASSPWGTEAFF.

The chain couples TRBV7-6 to TRBJ2-1, with a possible D match to TRBD2 (5 bases). Germline loops: CDR1 SGHVS, CDR2 FNYEAQ. Trimming cost V 8 bases and J 4 bases, with 15 bases left between them. CDR3 length equals 14 residues. For the CDR3, the DNA is TGTGCCAGCTCAACCGGGGTGGGGTACAATGAGCAGTTCTTC. Protein product: CASSTGVGYNEQFF.

In its sample, this clonotype was seen a few times. This chain links TRBV10-3 with TRBJ2-3, with 10 bases fitting TRBD2. Per the germline V gene, CDR1 is ENHRY and CDR2 is SYGVKD. V was clipped by 10 bases and J by 6 bases; unmatched bases: 10. The CDR3 runs 14 residues. The CDR3 sequence is CATHPSGGSDTQYF. The CDR3 DNA sequence: TGTGCCACTCATCCTAGCGGGGGCTCGGATACGCAGTATTTT.

This clonotype was picked up many times. The gene calls are TRBV12-3 or TRBV12-4 and TRBJ2-1; D remains unclear. The CDR3 is 11 residues long. Trimming took 6 bases from V and 5 from J, leaving 5 bases between them. The CDR3 nucleotides are TGTGCCAGCAGCCTGAACAATGAGCAGTTCTTC. Translation gives CASSLNNEQFF.

The chain couples TRBV15 to TRBJ1-6; possibly TRBD1 for D (5 bases). The germline gives CDR1 LNHNV, CDR2 YYDKDF (reference sequence). V was trimmed by 0 bases and J by 6 bases, leaving 6 bases between them. The CDR3 runs 14 residues. Here the CDR3 DNA reads TGTGCCACCAGCAGAGATGGGGGTAATTCACCCCTCCACTTT. Amino acid sequence: CATSRDGGNSPLHF.

This clonotype was recorded only once. The chain recombines TRBV10-3 with TRBJ2-7; unclear D gene. Per germline, CDR1 ENHRY and CDR2 SYGVKD. The CDR3 sequence is 13 residues long. V gave up 0 bases and J gave up 10 bases, with 13 bases separating them. The CDR3 DNA reads TGTGCCATCAGTGAGTCTTTAAATCACCCCCAGTACTTC. It encodes CAISESLNHPQYF.

The chain employs TRBV20-1 and TRBJ1-4, with TRBD1 matching 7 bases. Germline assignment: CDR1 DFQATT and CDR2 SNEGSKA (reference sequence). Trimming cost V 1 base and J 7 bases; bases outside gene matches: 0. CDR3 size: 12 residues. The CDR3 nucleotides read TGCAGTGCTAGAGGACAGGGTGAAAAACTGTTTTTT. Translated, it gives CSARGQGEKLFF.

The DNA for the CDR3 is TGTGCCAGCCGTCCTGTCGGGACGGCTAGAGAAAAACTGTTTTTT. It is translated as CASRPVGTAREKLFF. This sequence joins TRBV25-1 and TRBJ1-4, with D tentatively TRBD1 (5 bases). CDR3 length: 15 amino acids. In germline, CDR1 is MGHDK, CDR2 SYGVNS. V lost 8 bases and J lost 8, with 21 bases in between. Full variable domain (rest looked up from reference TRBV25-1 and TRBJ1-4): EADIYQTPRYLVIGTGKKITLECSQTMGHDKMYWYQQDPGMELHLIHYSYGVNSTEKGDLSSESTVSRIRTEHFPLTLESARPSHTSQYLCASRPVGTAREKLFFGSGTQLSVL.

J is TRBJ2-1 and V is TRBV2; TRBD1 might be the D (5 bases). The CDR3 runs 14 residues. V was cut by 8 bases and J by 11 bases, with 22 bases left in between. Germline V gene data show CDR1 as SNHLY and CDR2 as FYNNEI. The CDR3 spells CASGVLETDLKQFF. The CDR3 nucleotides read TGTGCCAGCGGAGTGCTGGAGACAGATTTGAAGCAGTTCTTC. Supplemented by reference TRBV2 and TRBJ2-1, the full variable domain reads EPEVTQTPSHQVTQMGQEVILRCVPISNHLYFYWYRQILGQKVEFLVSFYNNEISEKSEIFDDQFSVERPDGSNFTLKIRSTKLEDSAMYFCASGVLETDLKQFFGPGTRLTVL.

This clonotype turned up a few times. This sequence joins TRBV10-3 and TRBJ2-7, with 8 bases matching TRBD1. V was pared by 2 bases and J by 3 bases, with 0 bases of the junction left unmatched. The germline gives CDR1 ENHRY, CDR2 SYGVKD. This CDR3 spans 13 amino acids. The CDR3 loop is CAISEGQGYEQYF. CDR3 nucleotide sequence: TGTGCCATCAGTGAGGGACAGGGCTACGAGCAGTACTTC.